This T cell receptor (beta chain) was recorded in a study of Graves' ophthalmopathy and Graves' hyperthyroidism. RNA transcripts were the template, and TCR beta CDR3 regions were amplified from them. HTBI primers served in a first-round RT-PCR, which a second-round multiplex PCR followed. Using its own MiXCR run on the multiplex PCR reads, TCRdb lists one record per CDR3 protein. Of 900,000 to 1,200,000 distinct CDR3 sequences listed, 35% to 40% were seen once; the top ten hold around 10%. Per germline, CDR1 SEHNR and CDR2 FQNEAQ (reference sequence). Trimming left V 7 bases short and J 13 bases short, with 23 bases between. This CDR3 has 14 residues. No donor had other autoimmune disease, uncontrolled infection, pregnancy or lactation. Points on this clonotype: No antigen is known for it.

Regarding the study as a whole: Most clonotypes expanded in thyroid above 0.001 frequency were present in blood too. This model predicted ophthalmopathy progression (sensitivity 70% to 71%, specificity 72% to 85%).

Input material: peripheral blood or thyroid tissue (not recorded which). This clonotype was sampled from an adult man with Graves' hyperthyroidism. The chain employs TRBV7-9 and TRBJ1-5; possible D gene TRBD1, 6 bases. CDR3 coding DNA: TGTGCCAGCACTCCTTTCCAGGGTGGGGGACAACAGCATTTT. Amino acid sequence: CASTPFQGGGQQHF.